One and the same sample provided the 20 T cell receptor beta chains below, sequenced in a study of T cells after yellow fever vaccination. MiXCR, applied by TCRdb to the 5' RACE reads, yields one record per CDR3 protein. This sample yields over 300,000 distinct CDR3 sequences, of which about 4% are seen a single time; approximately 25% belongs to the top ten. Here the sequenced sample was PBMCs, taken 5 days after the yellow fever booster vaccination. All receptors come from a man younger than 35 who received the YFV17D yellow fever vaccine.

This chain uses TRBV5-4 with TRBJ2-5; D perhaps matches TRBD2 (5 bases). V lost 2 bases, J lost 2 bases, and 13 bases lay in between. Germline V gene sequence: CDR1 SGHNT, CDR2 YYREEE (reference sequence). The CDR3 length is 15 residues. CDR3: CASSFGVGRQETQYF. CDR3 bases: TGTGCCAGCAGCTTTGGTGTGGGGAGACAAGAGACCCAGTACTTC.

This clonotype has ten or more counts. The V gene is TRBV2, the J gene TRBJ2-1; D gene ambiguous. Germline lookup yields CDR1 SNHLY and CDR2 FYNNEI. The CDR3 runs to 11 residues. V lost 6 bases and J 3 bases, leaving 3 bases between the germline ends. The CDR3 DNA sequence: TGTGCCAGCAGATACTACAATGAGCAGTTCTTC. Translating gives CASRYYNEQFF. Looking up the rest from reference TRBV2 and TRBJ2-1 gives the full variable domain: EPEVTQTPSHQVTQMGQEVILRCVPISNHLYFYWYRQILGQKVEFLVSFYNNEISEKSEIFDDQFSVERPDGSNFTLKIRSTKLEDSAMYFCASRYYNEQFFGPGTRLTVL.

This clonotype was counted only a few times. The chain carries TRBV5-1 and TRBJ1-1, with D tentatively TRBD1 (5 bases). The ends were cut back, 5 bases at V and 5 bases at J, with 19 bases in the middle. The CDR3 is 15 residues long. Looked up from germline, CDR1 is SGHRS and CDR2 is YFSETQ. This CDR3 reads CASRGIRGDRTEAFF. CDR3 DNA sequence: TGCGCCAGCAGAGGAATAAGAGGGGATAGGACTGAAGCTTTCTTT.

This clonotype was seen a handful of times. The chain recombines TRBV7-2 with TRBJ2-7; 7 bases are a match to TRBD2. The V and J ends lost 2 bases and 5 bases, in that order; junction bases with no gene match: 6. Germline V gene sequence: CDR1 SGHTA, CDR2 FQGNSA. CDR3 size: 14 residues. Here the CDR3 DNA reads TGTGCCAGCAGCTTACGGGGGGAGTTAGACGAGCAGTACTTC. It encodes CASSLRGELDEQYF.

The chain recombines TRBV20-1 with TRBJ2-3; 13 nucleotides agree with TRBD2. The CDR3 consists of 17 residues. V dropped 6 bases and J dropped 0; count of bases not matched to a gene: 9. The germline CDR1 and CDR2 sequences are DFQATT and SNEGSKA (reference sequence). The DNA for the CDR3 is TGCAGTGCAGAGGCGGGACTAGCGGGGATCAGCACAGATACGCAGTATTTT. Translating it yields CSAEAGLAGISTDTQYF.

This clonotype came up a few times. This chain connects TRBV5-1 to TRBJ2-5, with 14 bases matching TRBD2. There are 17 residues in the CDR3. Germline trimming cut 3 bases from V and 5 bases from J; bases unmatched to any gene: 9. The germline CDR1 and CDR2 sequences are SGHRS and YFSETQ. The DNA for the CDR3 is TGCGCCAGCAGCTCGGGACTAGCGGGGGCCAAGGGGGAGACCCAGTACTTC. It encodes CASSSGLAGAKGETQYF.

In its sample, this clonotype was seen a few times. The chain combines TRBV6-6 with TRBJ2-1; tentatively, D is TRBD1 or TRBD2 (5 bases each). V lost 6 bases and J lost 6, with 9 bases in between. The CDR3 spans 12 residues. The germline CDR1 and CDR2 sequences are MNHNY and SVGAGI (reference sequence). This CDR3 reads CASRLGTNEQFF. CDR3 nucleotide sequence: TGTGCCAGCAGACTCGGGACCAATGAGCAGTTCTTC.

This clonotype came up a few times. The rearrangement joins TRBV27 to TRBJ2-7; 11 bases map to TRBD2. Germline V gives CDR1 MNHEY, CDR2 SMNVEV (reference sequence). The CDR3 has 14 amino acids. The V gene end was trimmed by 6 bases and the J gene end by 7 bases; junction bases not matched to a gene: 8. CDR3 DNA sequence: TGTGCCAGCAGAATAGCGGGGGGGCTGCGGGAGCAGTACTTC. Translated, it gives CASRIAGGLREQYF.

The rearrangement links TRBV7-3 to TRBJ1-2, with 8 bases matching TRBD1. Losses at the gene ends were 5 bases for V and 8 bases for J; bases not matched to a gene: 7. Germline V CDR1 and CDR2: SGHTA, FQGTGA. The CDR3 contains 13 residues. The CDR3, as DNA: TGTGCCAGCAGCGGTAGGACAGGGAACGGCTACACCTTC. It encodes CASSGRTGNGYTF.

This clonotype has at least ten counts. The CDR3 DNA is TGCGCCAGCAGCCAAGATCAAGGGGGAACTGGAAACACCATATATTTT. This encodes CASSQDQGGTGNTIYF. The rearrangement uses TRBV4-3 and TRBJ1-3; D is possibly TRBD1 (6 bases). Per germline, CDR1 LGHNA and CDR2 YSLEER. The CDR3 sequence is 16 residues long. V lost 0 bases and J 2 bases, leaving 11 bases between the germline ends.

Many counts were recorded for this clonotype. V usage is TRBV7-2 and J usage is TRBJ2-3; either TRBD1 or TRBD2 may supply D (6 bases each). Looked up from germline, CDR1 is SGHTA and CDR2 is FQGNSA. CDR3 length: 12 residues. The germline V and J ends were trimmed by 5 bases and 8 bases, with 11 bases remaining between them. CDR3 nucleotide sequence: TGTGCCAGCAGCCCCGAGGGGGGTACGCAGTATTTT. Translating it yields CASSPEGGTQYF.

This chain joins TRBV6-5 and TRBJ2-7, with 12 bases that match TRBD1. Germline CDR1 is MNHEY and CDR2 is SVGAGI. The CDR3 is 14 residues long. The ends lost 6 bases at V and 6 bases at J; junction bases unmatched: 6. DNA of the CDR3: TGTGCCAGCAGGGGACAGGGGGCCACGGTCGAGCAGTACTTC. Its protein product is CASRGQGATVEQYF.

The sample holds many counts of this clonotype. This chain links TRBV29-1 with TRBJ2-1, with 8 bases aligning to TRBD1. V was pared by 6 bases and J by 5 bases, with 12 bases of the junction left unmatched. Germline values: CDR1 SQVTM, CDR2 ANQGSEA. This CDR3 comprises 15 residues. The CDR3 bases are TGCAGCGTCACGAGACAGGGGACCCTCCACAATGAGCAGTTCTTC. Translation: CSVTRQGTLHNEQFF.

The sample holds many counts of this clonotype. This chain links TRBV14 with TRBJ2-1, with 9 bases matching TRBD1. Germline trimming cut 3 bases from V and 9 bases from J; bases unmatched to any gene: 12. The CDR3 consists of 16 residues. The germline V gene has CDR1 SGHDN and CDR2 FVKESK. This CDR3 reads CASSQGQGWSGIEQFF. CDR3 nucleotides: TGTGCCAGCAGCCAGGGACAGGGCTGGTCCGGGATTGAGCAGTTCTTC.

This clonotype occurred a few times. The rearrangement links TRBV6-6 to TRBJ1-2; possible D gene TRBD1, 5 bases. There are 11 residues in the CDR3. Germline CDR1 MNHNY, CDR2 SVGAGI (reference sequence). Trimming pared 8 bases from V and 5 bases from J, leaving 9 bases between. CDR3 in DNA: TGTGCCAGCCAGACAGTATATGGCTACACCTTC. It codes for CASQTVYGYTF.

A few counts support this clonotype. The chain uses TRBV7-8 and TRBJ2-5, with D maybe TRBD1 (5 bases). The V gene's germline CDR1 is SGHVS and CDR2 FQNEAQ. Trimming took off 3 bases at V and 5 bases at J, with 16 bases between the two ends. The CDR3 runs 15 residues. The CDR3 is CASSFDGHLGETQYF. CDR3 coding DNA: TGTGCCAGCAGCTTCGATGGACACCTCGGCGAGACCCAGTACTTC.

This clonotype occurred a few times. The chain joins TRBV5-1 to TRBJ2-3; 8 bases fit TRBD1. There are 16 residues in the CDR3. Per germline, CDR1 SGHRS and CDR2 YFSETQ. The V and J ends lost 4 bases and 6 bases, in that order; junction bases with no gene match: 13. The CDR3 sequence is CASSLFGQGLGDTQYF. CDR3 nucleotide sequence: TGCGCCAGCAGCCTTTTCGGACAGGGCCTGGGGGATACGCAGTATTTT. Supplemented by reference TRBV5-1 and TRBJ2-3, the full variable domain reads KAGVTQTPRYLIKTRGQQVTLSCSPISGHRSVSWYQQTPGQGLQFLFEYFSETQRNKGNFPGRFSGRQFSNSRSEMNVSTLELGDSALYLCASSLFGQGLGDTQYFGPGTRLTVL.

This clonotype was seen a handful of times. The chain couples TRBV4-1 to TRBJ2-7; D perhaps matches TRBD1 (6 bases). The V gene's germline CDR1 is MGHRA and CDR2 YSYEKL. V lost 4 bases, J lost 3 bases, and 10 bases lay in between. The CDR3 spans 13 residues. The CDR3 protein is CASSLRDIYEQYV. CDR3 nucleotides: TGCGCCAGCAGCCTTAGGGACATCTACGAGCAGTACGTC.

This clonotype came up many times. V is TRBV5-1 and J is TRBJ1-1; tentative D call: TRBD1 (5 bases). Germline assignment: CDR1 SGHRS and CDR2 YFSETQ. The germline V and J ends were trimmed by 4 bases and 1 base, with 17 bases remaining between them. The CDR3 totals 16 residues. In DNA form, the CDR3 reads TGCGCCAGCAGCCCCTCACGCGGGACGGGGAACACTGAAGCTTTCTTT. It translates to CASSPSRGTGNTEAFF.

This clonotype was recorded many times. V and J are TRBV6-5 and TRBJ2-1; TRBD2 agrees at 12 bases. The CDR3 length is 15 residues. Looked up from germline, CDR1 is MNHEY and CDR2 is SVGAGI. Losses at the gene ends were 6 bases for V and 5 bases for J; bases not matched to a gene: 5. CDR3 in DNA: TGTGCCAGCAGACACCTAGCGGGGGGGAACAATGAGCAGTTCTTC. This codes for CASRHLAGGNNEQFF.